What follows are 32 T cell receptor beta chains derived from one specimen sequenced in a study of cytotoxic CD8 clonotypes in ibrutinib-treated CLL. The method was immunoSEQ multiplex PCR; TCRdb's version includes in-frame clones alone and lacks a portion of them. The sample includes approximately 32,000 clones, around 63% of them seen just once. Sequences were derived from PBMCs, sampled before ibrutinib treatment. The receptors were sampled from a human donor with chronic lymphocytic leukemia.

CDR3 sequence (DNA): TGTGCCAGCAGGGAGGGGGCACTCAATCAGCCCCAGCATTTT. Encoded protein: CASREGALNQPQHF. This chain connects TRBV6-1 to TRBJ1-5; 7 positions agree with TRBD1. Germline loops: CDR1 MNHNS, CDR2 SASEGT. The trim removed 6 bases at V and 3 bases at J, leaving 5 bases unmatched. The CDR3 has 14 amino acids.

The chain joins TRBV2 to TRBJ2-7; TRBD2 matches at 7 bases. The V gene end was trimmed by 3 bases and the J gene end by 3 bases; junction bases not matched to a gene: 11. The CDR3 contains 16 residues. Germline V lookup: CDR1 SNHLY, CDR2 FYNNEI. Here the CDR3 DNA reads TGTGCCAGCAGTGACCCATTACGGGGAGGGATCTACGAGCAGTACTTC. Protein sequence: CASSDPLRGGIYEQYF.

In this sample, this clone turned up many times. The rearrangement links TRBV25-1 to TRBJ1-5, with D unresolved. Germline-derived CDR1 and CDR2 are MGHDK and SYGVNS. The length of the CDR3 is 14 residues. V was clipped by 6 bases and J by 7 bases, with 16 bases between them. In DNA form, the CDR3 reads TGTGCCAGCAGCCCCGGTGGGTTTCGGCAGCCCCAGCATTTT. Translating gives CASSPGGFRQPQHF.

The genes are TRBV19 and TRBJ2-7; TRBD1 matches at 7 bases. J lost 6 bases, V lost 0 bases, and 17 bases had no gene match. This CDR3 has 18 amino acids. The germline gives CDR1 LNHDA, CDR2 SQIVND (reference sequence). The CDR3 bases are TGTGCCAGTAGTATAGATCATTTTGGGCCTCAGGGGGAGTCCGAGCAGTACTTC. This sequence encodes CASSIDHFGPQGESEQYF. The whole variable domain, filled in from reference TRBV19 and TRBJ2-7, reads DGGITQSPKYLFRKEGQNVTLSCEQNLNHDAMYWYRQDPGQGLRLIYYSQIVNDFQKGDIAEGYSVSREKKESFPLTVTSAQKNPTAFYLCASSIDHFGPQGESEQYFGPGTRLTVT.

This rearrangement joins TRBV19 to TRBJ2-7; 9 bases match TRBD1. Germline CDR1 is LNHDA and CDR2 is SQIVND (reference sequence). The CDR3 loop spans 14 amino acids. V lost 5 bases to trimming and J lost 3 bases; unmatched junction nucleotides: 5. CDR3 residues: CASSVTGGDYEQYF. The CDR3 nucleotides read TGTGCCAGTAGTGTGACAGGGGGAGACTACGAGCAGTACTTC.

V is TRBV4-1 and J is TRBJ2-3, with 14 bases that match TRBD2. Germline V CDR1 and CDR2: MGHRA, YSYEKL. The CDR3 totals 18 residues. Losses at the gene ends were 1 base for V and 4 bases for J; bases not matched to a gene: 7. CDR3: CASSQGFGLAGGSDTQYF. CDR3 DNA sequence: TGCGCCAGCAGCCAAGGATTCGGACTAGCGGGGGGCTCAGATACGCAGTATTTT.

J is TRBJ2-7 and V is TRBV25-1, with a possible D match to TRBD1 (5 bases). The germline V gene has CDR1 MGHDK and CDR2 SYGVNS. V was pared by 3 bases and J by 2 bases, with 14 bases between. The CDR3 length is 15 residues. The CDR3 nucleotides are TGTGCCAGCAGTGACCGCGCCCAGGGTACCTACGAGCAGTACTTC. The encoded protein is CASSDRAQGTYEQYF.

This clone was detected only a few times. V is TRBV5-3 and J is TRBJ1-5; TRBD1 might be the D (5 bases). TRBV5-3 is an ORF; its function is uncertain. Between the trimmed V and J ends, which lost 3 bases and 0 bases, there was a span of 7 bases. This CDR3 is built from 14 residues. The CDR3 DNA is TGTGCCAGAAGCTGGGACGATAGCAATCAGCCCCAGCATTTT. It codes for CARSWDDSNQPQHF.

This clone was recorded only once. The CDR3 is CASSLRQGPGELFF. In DNA, the CDR3 is TGCGCCAGCAGCTTACGACAGGGCCCCGGGGAGCTGTTTTTT. This chain connects TRBV4-1 to TRBJ2-2; 7 positions agree with TRBD1. Germline lookup yields CDR1 MGHRA and CDR2 YSYEKL. Germline trimming cut 5 bases from V and 6 bases from J; bases unmatched to any gene: 6. The CDR3 is 14 amino acids.

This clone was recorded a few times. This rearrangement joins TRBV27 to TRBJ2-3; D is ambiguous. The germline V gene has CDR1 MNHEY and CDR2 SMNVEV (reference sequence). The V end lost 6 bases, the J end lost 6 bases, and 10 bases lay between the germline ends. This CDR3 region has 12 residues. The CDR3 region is CASSLLGDTQYF. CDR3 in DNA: TGTGCCAGCAGCCTTTTGGGGGATACGCAGTATTTT.

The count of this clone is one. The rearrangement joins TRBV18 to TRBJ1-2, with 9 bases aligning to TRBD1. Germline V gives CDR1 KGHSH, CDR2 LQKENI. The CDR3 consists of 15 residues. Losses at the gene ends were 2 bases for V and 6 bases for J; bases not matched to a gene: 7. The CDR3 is CASSPGTGSRDGYTF. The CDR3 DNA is TGTGCCAGCTCACCAGGGACAGGGTCCCGAGATGGCTACACCTTC.

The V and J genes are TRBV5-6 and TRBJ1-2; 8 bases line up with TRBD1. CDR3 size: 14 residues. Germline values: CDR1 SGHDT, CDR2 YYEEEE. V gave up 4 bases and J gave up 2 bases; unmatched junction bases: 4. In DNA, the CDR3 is TGTGCCAGCAGCCCAGGACAGGGAAACTATGGCTACACCTTC. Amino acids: CASSPGQGNYGYTF.

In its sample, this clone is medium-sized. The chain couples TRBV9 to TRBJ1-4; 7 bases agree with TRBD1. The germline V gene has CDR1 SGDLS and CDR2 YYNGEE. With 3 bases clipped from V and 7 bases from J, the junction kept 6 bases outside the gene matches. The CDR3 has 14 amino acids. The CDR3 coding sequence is TGTGCCAGCAGCGAGACGACAGGGATTGAAAAACTGTTTTTT. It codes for CASSETTGIEKLFF. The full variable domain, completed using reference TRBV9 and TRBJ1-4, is DSGVTQTPKHLITATGQRVTLRCSPRSGDLSVYWYQQSLDQGLQFLIQYYNGEERAKGNILERFSAQQFPDLHSELNLSSLELGDSALYFCASSETTGIEKLFFGSGTQLSVL.

The CDR3 DNA is TGTGCCAGCAGTCCTAGACTAGCTGGCACAGATACGCAGTATTTT. Encoded protein: CASSPRLAGTDTQYF. The V call is TRBV7-2, the J call TRBJ2-3; the match to TRBD2 covers 7 bases. This CDR3 region has 15 residues. V trimming: 6 bases; J trimming: 1 base; junction bases outside the gene matches: 7. Germline CDR1 reads SGHTA; CDR2 reads FQGNSA.

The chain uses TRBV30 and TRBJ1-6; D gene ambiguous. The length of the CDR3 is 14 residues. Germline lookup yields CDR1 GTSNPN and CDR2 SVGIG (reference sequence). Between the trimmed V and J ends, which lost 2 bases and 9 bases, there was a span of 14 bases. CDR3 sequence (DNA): TGTGCCTGGAGTACCTCCACAATTAGTTCACCCCTCCACTTT. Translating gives CAWSTSTISSPLHF.

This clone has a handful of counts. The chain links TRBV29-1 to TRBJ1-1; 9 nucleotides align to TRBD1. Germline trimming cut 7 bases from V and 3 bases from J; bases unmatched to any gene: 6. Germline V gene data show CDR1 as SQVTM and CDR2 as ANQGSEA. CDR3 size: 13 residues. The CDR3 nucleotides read TGCAGCGCCCGCCGGACAGGGGACACTGAAGCTTTCTTT. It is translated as CSARRTGDTEAFF.

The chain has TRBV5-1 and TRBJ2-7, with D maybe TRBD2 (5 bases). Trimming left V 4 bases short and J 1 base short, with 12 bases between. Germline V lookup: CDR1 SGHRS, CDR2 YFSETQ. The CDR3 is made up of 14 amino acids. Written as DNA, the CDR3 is TGCGCCAGCAGCAGACTAAGTTATTCCTACGAGCAGTACTTC. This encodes CASSRLSYSYEQYF.

CDR3: CASGPGAVYGYTF. The CDR3 DNA reads as TGTGCCTCCGGGCCAGGGGCCGTCTACGGCTACACCTTC. This chain uses TRBV19 with TRBJ1-2, with D maybe TRBD1 (6 bases). V shed 11 bases and J shed 8 bases, with 21 bases lying between them. This CDR3 spans 13 amino acids. The germline V gene has CDR1 LNHDA and CDR2 SQIVND (reference sequence).

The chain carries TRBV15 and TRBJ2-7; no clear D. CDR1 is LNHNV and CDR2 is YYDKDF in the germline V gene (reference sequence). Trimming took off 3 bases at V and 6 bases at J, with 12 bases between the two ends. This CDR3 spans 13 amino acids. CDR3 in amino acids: CATSSDARSEQYF. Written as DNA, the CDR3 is TGTGCCACCAGCAGCGACGCCCGCAGCGAGCAGTACTTC. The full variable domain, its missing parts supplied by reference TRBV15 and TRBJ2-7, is DAMVIQNPRYQVTQFGKPVTLSCSQTLNHNVMYWYQQKSSQAPKLLFHYYDKDFNNEADTPDNFQSRRPNTSFCFLDIRSPGLGDTAMYLCATSSDARSEQYFGPGTRLTVT.

CDR3 DNA: TGTGCCAGCAGCTTAGGAGGGAGCAACACAGATACGCAGTATTTT. Residues: CASSLGGSNTDTQYF. The chain has TRBV11-1 and TRBJ2-3; D perhaps matches TRBD2 (5 bases). Germline V gene sequence: CDR1 SGHAT, CDR2 FQDESV (reference sequence). The CDR3 extends over 15 amino acids. Trimming stripped 1 base from V and 2 bases from J, with 10 bases between. Full variable domain (rest looked up from reference TRBV11-1 and TRBJ2-3): EAEVAQSPRYKITEKSQAVAFWCDPISGHATLYWYRQILGQGPELLVQFQDESVVDDSQLPKDRFSAERLKGVDSTLKIQPAELGDSAMYLCASSLGGSNTDTQYFGPGTRLTVL.

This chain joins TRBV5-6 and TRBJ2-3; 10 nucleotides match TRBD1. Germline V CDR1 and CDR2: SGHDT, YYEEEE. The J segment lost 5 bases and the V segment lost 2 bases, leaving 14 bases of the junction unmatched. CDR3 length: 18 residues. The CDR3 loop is CASSFLGMGDRGQDTQYF. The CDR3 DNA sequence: TGTGCCAGCAGCTTTTTGGGGATGGGCGACAGGGGGCAAGATACGCAGTATTTT.

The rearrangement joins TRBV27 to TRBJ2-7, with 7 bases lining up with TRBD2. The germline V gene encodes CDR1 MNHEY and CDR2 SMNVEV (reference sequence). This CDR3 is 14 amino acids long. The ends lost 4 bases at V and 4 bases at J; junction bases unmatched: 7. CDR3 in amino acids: CASSSQRDSYEQYF. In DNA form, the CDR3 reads TGTGCCAGCAGTTCTCAGCGGGACTCATACGAGCAGTACTTC.

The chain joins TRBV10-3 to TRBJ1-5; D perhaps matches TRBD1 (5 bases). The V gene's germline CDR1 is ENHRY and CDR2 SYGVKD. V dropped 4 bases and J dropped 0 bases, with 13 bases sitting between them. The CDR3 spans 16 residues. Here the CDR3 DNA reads TGTGCCATCAGTGGGGGGACCGCTTATAGCAATCAGCCCCAGCATTTT. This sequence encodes CAISGGTAYSNQPQHF.

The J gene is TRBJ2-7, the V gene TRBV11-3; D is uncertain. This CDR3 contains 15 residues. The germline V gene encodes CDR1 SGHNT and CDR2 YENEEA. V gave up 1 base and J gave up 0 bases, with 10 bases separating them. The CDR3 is CASSLVSLSSYEQYF. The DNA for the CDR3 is TGTGCCAGCAGCTTAGTCAGTCTTAGCTCCTACGAGCAGTACTTC.

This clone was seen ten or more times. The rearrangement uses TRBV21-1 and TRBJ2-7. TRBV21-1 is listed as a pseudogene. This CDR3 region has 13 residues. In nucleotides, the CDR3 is TGTGCCAGCCAGGACGGAAGCTCCTACGAGCAGTACTTC. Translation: CASQDGSSYEQYF.

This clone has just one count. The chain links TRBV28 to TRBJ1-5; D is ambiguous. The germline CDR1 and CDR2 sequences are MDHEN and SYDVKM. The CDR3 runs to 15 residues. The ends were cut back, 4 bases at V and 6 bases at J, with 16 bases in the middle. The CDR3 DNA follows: TGTGCCAGCAGTTCCTCGTCGGCGGGAGGTCAGCCCCAGCATTTT. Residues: CASSSSSAGGQPQHF.

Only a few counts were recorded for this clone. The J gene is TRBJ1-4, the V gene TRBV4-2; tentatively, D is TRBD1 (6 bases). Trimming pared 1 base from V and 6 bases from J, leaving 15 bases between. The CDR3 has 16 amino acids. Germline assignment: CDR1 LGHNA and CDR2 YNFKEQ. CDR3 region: CASSQGQGLRDEKLFF. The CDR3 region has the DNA TGTGCCAGCAGCCAAGGTCAGGGGCTGCGGGATGAAAAACTGTTTTTT.

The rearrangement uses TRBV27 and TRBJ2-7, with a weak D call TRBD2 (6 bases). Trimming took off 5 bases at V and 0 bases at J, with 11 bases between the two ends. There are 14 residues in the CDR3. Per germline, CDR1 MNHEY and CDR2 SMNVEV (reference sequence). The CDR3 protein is CASSPEGRSYEQYF. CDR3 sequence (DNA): TGTGCCAGCAGTCCGGAGGGACGCTCCTACGAGCAGTACTTC.

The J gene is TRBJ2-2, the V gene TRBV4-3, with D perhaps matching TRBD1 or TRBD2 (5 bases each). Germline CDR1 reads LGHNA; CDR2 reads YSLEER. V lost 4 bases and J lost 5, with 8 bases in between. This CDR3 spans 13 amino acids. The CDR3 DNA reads TGCGCCAGCAGCCCCTGGGGGACCGGGGAGCTGTTTTTT. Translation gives CASSPWGTGELFF.

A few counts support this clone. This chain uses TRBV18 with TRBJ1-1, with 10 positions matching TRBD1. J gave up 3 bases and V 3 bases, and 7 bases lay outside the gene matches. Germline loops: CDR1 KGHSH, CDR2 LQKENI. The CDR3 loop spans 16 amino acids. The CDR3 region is CASSPSDRGRHTEAFF. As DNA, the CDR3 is TGTGCCAGCTCACCTTCCGACAGGGGGCGTCACACTGAAGCTTTCTTT.

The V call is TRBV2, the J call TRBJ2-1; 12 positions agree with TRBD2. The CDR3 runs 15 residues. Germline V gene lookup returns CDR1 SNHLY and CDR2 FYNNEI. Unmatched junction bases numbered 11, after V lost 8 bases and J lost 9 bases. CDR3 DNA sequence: TGTGCCAGCTCTAGCGGGAGGGCCGTGAGGGGTGAGCAGTTCTTC. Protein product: CASSSGRAVRGEQFF.

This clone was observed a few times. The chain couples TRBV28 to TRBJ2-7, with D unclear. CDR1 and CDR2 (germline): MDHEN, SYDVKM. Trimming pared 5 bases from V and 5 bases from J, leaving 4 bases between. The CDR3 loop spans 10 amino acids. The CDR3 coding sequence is TGTGCCAGCAGTAACAACGAGCAGTACTTC. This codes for CASSNNEQYF.